This T cell receptor beta chain was sequenced during a study of OX40 agonist ivuxolimab in advanced cancers. About the study: Patients were dosed intravenously with ivuxolimab at 0.01 to 10 mg/kg every 2 weeks. Earlier anti-PD-1, anti-PD-L1 or anti-CTLA-4 therapy was permitted; over 35% had received some.

Clones were sequenced by immunoSEQ multiplex PCR, and TCRdb holds only the in-frame ones, with some missing. There are tens of thousands of clones in the sample; around nine tenths occur only once, and 11% to 15% lies in the top ten. V was shortened by 2 bases and J by 2 bases, with 7 bases between the two germline ends. The CDR3 runs to 14 residues. CDR1 is MNHNS and CDR2 is SASEGT in the germline V gene. The origin of this receptor is an adult with an advanced solid tumor such as melanoma, head and neck, liver or kidney cancer. This specimen was CD4+ or CD8+ T cells sorted from blood, taken in a trial of the OX40 agonist ivuxolimab. This chain uses TRBV6-1 with TRBJ1-3; D unresolved. CDR3 sequence: CASSEPGAGNTIYF. Written as DNA, the CDR3 is TGTGCCAGCAGTGAACCCGGGGCTGGAAACACCATATATTTT.